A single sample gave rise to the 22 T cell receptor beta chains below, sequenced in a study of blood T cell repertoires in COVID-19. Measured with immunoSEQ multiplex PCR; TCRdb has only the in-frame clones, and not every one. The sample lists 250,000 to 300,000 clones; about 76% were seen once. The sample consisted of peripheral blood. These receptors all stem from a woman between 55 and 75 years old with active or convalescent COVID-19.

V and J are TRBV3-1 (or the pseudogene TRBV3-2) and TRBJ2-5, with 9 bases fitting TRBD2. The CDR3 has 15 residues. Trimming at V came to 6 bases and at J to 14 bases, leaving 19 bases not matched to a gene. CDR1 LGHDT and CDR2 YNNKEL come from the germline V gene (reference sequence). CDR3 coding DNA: TGTGCCAGCAGTACAGGGAGCGGGGGGCCTTCCTCCCCATACTTC. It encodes CASSTGSGGPSSPYF.

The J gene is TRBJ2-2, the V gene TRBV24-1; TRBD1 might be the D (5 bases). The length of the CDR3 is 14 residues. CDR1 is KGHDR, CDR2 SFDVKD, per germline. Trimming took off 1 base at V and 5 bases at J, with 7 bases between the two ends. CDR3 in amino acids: CATSDLGETGELFF. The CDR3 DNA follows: TGTGCCACCAGTGATTTAGGGGAAACCGGGGAGCTGTTTTTT.

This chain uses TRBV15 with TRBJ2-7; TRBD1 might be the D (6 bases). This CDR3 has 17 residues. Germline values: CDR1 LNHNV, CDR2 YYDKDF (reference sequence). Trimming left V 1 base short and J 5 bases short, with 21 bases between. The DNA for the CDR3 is TGTGCCACCAGCAGAGGAGGTGGGGGCCGCGGCGCGGACGAGCAGTACTTC. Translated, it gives CATSRGGGGRGADEQYF.

The DNA of the CDR3 is TGTGCCATCAGTGAGAGCGGGACAGGGGTAGGTAAGCAGTACTTC. This gives the protein CAISESGTGVGKQYF. This chain connects TRBV10-3 to TRBJ2-7; 10 bases fit TRBD1. Germline lookup yields CDR1 ENHRY and CDR2 SYGVKD. The J segment lost 8 bases and the V segment lost 2 bases, leaving 9 bases of the junction unmatched. The CDR3 totals 15 residues.

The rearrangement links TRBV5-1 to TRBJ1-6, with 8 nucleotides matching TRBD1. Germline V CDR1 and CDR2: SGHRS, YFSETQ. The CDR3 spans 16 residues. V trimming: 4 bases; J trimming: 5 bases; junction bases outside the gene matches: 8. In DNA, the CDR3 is TGCGCCAGCAGCCAGACAGGGGCGCTACATAATTCACCCCTCCACTTT. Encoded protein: CASSQTGALHNSPLHF.

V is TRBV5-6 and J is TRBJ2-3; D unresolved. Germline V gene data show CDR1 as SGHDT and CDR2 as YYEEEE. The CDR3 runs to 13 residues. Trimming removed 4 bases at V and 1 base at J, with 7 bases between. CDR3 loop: CASSPFRTDTQYF. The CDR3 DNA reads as TGTGCCAGCAGCCCGTTCCGCACAGATACGCAGTATTTT.

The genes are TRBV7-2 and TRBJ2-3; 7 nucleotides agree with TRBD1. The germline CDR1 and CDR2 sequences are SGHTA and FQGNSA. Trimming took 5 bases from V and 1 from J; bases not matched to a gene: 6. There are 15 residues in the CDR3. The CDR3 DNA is TGTGCCAGCAGCGCGAACACAGGGGGCACAGATACGCAGTATTTT. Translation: CASSANTGGTDTQYF.

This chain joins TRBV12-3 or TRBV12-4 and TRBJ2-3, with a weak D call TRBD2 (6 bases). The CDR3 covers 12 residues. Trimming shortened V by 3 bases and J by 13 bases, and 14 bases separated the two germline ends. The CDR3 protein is CASSLGGWSKYF. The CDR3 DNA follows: TGTGCCAGCAGTTTGGGGGGTTGGTCGAAGTATTTT.

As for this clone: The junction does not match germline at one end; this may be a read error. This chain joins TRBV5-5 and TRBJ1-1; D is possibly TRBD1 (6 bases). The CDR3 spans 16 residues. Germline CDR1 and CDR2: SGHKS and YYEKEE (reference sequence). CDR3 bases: TGTGCCCGCAGCTTGGGGGTGGGGGGGCTGAACACTGAAGCTTTCTTT. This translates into CARSLGVGGLNTEAFF.

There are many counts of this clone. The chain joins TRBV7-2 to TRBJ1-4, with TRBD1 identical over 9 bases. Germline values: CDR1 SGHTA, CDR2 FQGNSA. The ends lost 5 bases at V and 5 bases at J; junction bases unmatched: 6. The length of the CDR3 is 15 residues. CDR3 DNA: TGTGCCAGCAGCCACAATGGACAGGGGAATGAAAAACTGTTTTTT. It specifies CASSHNGQGNEKLFF. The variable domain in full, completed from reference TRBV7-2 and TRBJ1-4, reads GAGVSQSPSNKVTEKGKDVELRCDPISGHTALYWYRQSLGQGLEFLIYFQGNSAPDKSGLPSDRFSAERTGGSVSTLTIQRTQQEDSAVYLCASSHNGQGNEKLFFGSGTQLSVL.

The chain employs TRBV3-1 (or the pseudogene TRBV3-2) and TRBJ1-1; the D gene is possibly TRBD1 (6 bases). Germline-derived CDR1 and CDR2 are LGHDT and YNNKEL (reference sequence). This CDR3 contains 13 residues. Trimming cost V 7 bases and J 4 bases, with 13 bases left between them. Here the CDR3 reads CASTRGGGTEAFF. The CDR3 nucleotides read TGTGCCAGCACCCGGGGAGGGGGCACTGAAGCTTTCTTT.

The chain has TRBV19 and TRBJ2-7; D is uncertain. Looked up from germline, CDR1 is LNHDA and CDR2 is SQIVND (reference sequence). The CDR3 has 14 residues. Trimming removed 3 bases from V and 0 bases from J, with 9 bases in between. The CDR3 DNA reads TGTGCCAGTAGTATCATGGGCAGCTCCTACGAGCAGTACTTC. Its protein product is CASSIMGSSYEQYF.

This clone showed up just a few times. The CDR3 sequence is CASSSVSGGTDTQYF. The CDR3 DNA follows: TGTGCCAGCAGCTCCGTTAGCGGGGGCACAGATACGCAGTATTTT. V is TRBV7-9 and J is TRBJ2-3, with 8 bases that match TRBD2. Losses at the gene ends were 4 bases for V and 1 base for J; bases not matched to a gene: 4. Germline lookup yields CDR1 SEHNR and CDR2 FQNEAQ (reference sequence). The CDR3 is 15 residues long.

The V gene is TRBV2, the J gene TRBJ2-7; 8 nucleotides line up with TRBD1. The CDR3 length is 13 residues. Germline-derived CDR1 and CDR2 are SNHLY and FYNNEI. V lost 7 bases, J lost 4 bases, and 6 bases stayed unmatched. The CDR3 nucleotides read TGTGCCAGCATGGACAGGGAACTTTACGAGCAGTACTTC. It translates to CASMDRELYEQYF.

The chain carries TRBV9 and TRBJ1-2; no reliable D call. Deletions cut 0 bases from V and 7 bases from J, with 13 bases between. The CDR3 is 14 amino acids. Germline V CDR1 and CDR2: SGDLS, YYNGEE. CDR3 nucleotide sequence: TGTGCCAGCAGCGTAGCCCTATTTCTTTGTGGCTACACCTTC. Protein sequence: CASSVALFLCGYTF.

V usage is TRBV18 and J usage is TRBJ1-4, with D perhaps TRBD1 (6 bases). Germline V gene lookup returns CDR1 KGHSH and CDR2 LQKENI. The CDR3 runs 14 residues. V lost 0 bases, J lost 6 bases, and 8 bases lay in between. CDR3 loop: CASSPPGQYEKLFF. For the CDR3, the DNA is TGTGCCAGCTCACCACCAGGACAGTATGAAAAACTGTTTTTT.

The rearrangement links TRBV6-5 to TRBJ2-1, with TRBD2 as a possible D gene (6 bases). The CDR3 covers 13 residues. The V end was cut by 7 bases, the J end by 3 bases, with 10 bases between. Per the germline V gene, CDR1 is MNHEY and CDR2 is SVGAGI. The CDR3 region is CASTWRGYNEQFF. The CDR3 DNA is TGTGCCAGCACATGGCGGGGCTACAATGAGCAGTTCTTC.

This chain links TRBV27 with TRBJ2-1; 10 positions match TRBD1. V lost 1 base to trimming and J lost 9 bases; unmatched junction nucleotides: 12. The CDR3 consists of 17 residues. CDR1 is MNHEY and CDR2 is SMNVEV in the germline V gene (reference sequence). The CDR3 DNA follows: TGTGCCAGCAGTTTATATGAGGCCGGGACAGGGGATGCTGAGCAGTTCTTC. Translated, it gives CASSLYEAGTGDAEQFF.

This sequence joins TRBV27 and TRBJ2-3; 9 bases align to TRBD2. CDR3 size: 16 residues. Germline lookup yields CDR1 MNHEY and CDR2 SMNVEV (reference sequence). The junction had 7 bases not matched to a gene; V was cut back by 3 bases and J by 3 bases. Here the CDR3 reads CASSLHTSGLTDTQYF. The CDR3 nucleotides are TGTGCCAGCAGTTTGCATACTAGCGGGCTAACAGATACGCAGTATTTT.

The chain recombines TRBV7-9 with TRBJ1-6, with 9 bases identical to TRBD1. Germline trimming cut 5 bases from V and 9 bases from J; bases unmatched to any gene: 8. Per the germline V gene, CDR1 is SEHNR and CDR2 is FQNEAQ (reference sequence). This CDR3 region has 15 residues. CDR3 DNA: TGTGCCAGCAGCCCGGGGACAGGGACGAGTTCACCCCTCCACTTT. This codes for CASSPGTGTSSPLHF.

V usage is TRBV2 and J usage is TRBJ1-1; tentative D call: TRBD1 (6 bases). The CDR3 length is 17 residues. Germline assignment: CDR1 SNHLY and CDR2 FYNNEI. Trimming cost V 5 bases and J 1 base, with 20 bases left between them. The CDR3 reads CASSRRRGSVENTEAFF. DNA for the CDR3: TGTGCCAGCAGTCGACGCAGGGGATCGGTCGAGAACACTGAAGCTTTCTTT.

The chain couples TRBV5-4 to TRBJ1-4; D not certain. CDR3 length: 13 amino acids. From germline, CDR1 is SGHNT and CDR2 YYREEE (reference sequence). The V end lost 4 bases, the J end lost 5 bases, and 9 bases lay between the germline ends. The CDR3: CASSRRSNEKLFF. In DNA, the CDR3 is TGTGCCAGCAGCCGACGGAGCAATGAAAAACTGTTTTTT.